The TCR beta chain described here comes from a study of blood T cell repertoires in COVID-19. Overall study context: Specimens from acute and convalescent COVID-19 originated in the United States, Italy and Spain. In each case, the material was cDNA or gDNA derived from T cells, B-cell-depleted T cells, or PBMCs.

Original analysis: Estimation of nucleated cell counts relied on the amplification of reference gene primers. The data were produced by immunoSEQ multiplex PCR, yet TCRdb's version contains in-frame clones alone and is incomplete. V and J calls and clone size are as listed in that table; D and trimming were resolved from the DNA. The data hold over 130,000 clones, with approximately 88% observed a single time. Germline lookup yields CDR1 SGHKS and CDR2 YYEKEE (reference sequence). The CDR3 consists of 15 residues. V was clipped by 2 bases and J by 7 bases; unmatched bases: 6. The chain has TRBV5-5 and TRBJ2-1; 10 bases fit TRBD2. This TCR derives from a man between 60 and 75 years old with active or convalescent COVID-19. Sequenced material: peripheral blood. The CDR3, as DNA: TGTGCCAGCAGCTTCCTAGCGGGAGCGTCGAATGAGCAGTTCTTC. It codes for CASSFLAGASNEQFF.